This T cell receptor beta chain emerged from a study of blood T cells in healthy people across ages. The second PCR ran 7 to 11 cycles with a sample-barcoded 5' primer and J-beta primers. Each cDNA was tagged by a template-switch adaptor containing 12 random nucleotides. MiXCR, applied by TCRdb to the 5' RACE reads, yields one record per CDR3 protein. The sample contains 1.5 million to 2 million distinct CDR3 sequences, around 42% of which appear only once. Whenever a sample was processed, at least 6.5 million PBMCs were isolated. V was trimmed by 1 base and J by 11 bases, leaving 17 bases between them. The CDR3 sequence is 13 residues long. Germline CDR1 SQVTM, CDR2 ANQGSEA.

Sequences were obtained from blood. The sequence was obtained from a human donor in good health. This rearrangement joins TRBV29-1 to TRBJ2-5; possible D gene TRBD2, 5 bases. The CDR3 DNA reads as TGCAGCGTTGAAGTATCGGGGAATGATGAGCAGTACTTC. It yields the protein CSVEVSGNDEQYF.